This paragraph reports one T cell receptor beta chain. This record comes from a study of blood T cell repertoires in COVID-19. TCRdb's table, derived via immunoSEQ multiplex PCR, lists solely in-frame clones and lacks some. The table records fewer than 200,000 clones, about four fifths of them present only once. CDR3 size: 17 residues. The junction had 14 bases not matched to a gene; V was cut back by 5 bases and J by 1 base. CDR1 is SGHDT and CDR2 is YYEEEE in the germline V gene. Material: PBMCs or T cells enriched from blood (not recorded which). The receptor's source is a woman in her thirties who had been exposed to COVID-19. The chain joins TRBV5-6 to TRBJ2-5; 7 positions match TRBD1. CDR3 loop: CASSLNAGTEFQETQYF. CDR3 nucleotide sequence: TGTGCCAGCAGTTTAAACGCCGGGACAGAATTCCAAGAGACCCAGTACTTC.